This T cell receptor beta chain was recovered during a study of T cells expressing NK-cell markers. Study-level information: Seropositivity for HCMV was found in seven of the eight sequenced donors, with one seronegative.

For TCR beta, cDNA was produced by 5'RACE template switching with UMIs. After re-calling the 5' RACE reads, TCRdb lists one entry per CDR3 protein, DNA absent. The table lists about 260,000 distinct CDR3 sequences. There are 19 residues in the CDR3. Germline values: CDR1 MGHDK, CDR2 SYGVNS. Sequencing was done on a sample of blood T cells: a sorted CD56 or NKG2C T cell subset, CD4+ or CD8+ T cells, or bulk PBMC T cells (not recorded which). V gene TRBV25-1 combines with J gene TRBJ2-3; TCRdb returns TRBD1, unconfirmable since there is no DNA. This TCR was recovered from a woman between 18 and 69 years old in good health. CDR3 sequence reads: CASSSPGTGNAFSTDTQYF.